This T cell receptor beta chain was captured by sequencing in a study of naive and memory T cell subsets. This CDR3 contains 17 residues. CDR1 LNHNV and CDR2 YYDKDF come from the germline V gene (reference sequence). With V trimmed by 5 bases and J by 8 bases, 14 bases remained unmatched. Broader study findings: Clonotypes are single alpha or beta chains, not paired receptors. Diversity fell and Gini index rose from naive through CM, EM, EMRA. Possibly reflecting memory cells re-expressing CD45RA, a few larger clonotypes occurred in naive repertoires, especially CD8.

The beta constant-region primer was an equimolar mix of two oligonucleotides covering TRBC1 and TRBC2. Ligated cDNA was amplified by four rounds of PCR with nested alpha and beta constant-region primers and SP2. One entry per CDR3 protein results from TCRdb running MiXCR on the UMI-ligation and nested PCR reads. The sample has 98,000 or so distinct CDR3 sequences; about 14% are singletons. To note about this clonotype: The antigen remains unidentified.

The TCR was taken from a human donor in good health. The sample was naive CD8+ T cells from blood. The chain joins TRBV15 to TRBJ2-1, with 11 bases aligning to TRBD2. CDR3: CATSGDFLAGGAYEQFF. In DNA, the CDR3 is TGTGCCACCAGCGGTGACTTTCTAGCGGGAGGAGCGTATGAGCAGTTCTTC.